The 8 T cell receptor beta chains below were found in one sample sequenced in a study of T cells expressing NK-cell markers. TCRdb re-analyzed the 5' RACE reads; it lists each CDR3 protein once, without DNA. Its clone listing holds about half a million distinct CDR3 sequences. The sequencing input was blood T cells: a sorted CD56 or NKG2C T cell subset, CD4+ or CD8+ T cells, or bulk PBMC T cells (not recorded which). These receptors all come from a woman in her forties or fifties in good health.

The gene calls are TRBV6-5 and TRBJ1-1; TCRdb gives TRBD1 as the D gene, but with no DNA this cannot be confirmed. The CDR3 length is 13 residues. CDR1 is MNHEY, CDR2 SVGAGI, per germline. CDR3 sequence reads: CASITRGNTEAFF.

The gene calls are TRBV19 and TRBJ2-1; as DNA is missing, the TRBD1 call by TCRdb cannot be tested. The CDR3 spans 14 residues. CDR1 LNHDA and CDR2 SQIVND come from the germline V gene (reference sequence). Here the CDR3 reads CASRTGTPFGEQFF.

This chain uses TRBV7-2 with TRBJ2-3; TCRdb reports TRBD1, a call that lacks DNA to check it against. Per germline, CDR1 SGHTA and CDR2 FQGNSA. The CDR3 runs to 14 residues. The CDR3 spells CASSLDWGTGTQYF. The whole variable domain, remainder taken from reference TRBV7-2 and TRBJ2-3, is GAGVSQSPSNKVTEKGKDVELRCDPISGHTALYWYRQSLGQGLEFLIYFQGNSAPDKSGLPSDRFSAERTGGSVSTLTIQRTQQEDSAVYLCASSLDWGTGTQYFGPGTRLTVL.

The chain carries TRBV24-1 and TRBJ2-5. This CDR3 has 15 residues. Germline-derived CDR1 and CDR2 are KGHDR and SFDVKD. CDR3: CATSEPDRYSETQYF.

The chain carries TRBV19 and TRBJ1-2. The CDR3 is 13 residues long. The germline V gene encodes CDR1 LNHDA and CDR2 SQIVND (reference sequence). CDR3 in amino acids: CASSQTAFYGYTF.

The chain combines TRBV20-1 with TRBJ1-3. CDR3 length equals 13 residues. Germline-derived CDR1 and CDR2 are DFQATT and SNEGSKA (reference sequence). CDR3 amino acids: CSATGSSGNTIYF.

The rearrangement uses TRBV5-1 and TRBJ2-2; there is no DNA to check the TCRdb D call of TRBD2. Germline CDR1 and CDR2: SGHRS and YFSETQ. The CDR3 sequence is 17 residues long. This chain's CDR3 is CASSLRLAGGITGELFF.

CDR3 loop: CASSPTRGMNTEAFF. The chain has TRBV5-1 and TRBJ1-1. The CDR3 is 15 amino acids. Germline V gene sequence: CDR1 SGHRS, CDR2 YFSETQ. The complete variable domain, with remaining parts taken from reference TRBV5-1 and TRBJ1-1, reads KAGVTQTPRYLIKTRGQQVTLSCSPISGHRSVSWYQQTPGQGLQFLFEYFSETQRNKGNFPGRFSGRQFSNSRSEMNVSTLELGDSALYLCASSPTRGMNTEAFFGQGTRLTVV.